A selection of T cell receptor beta chains follows, all from one sample in a study of radiation and T cells in renal cell carcinoma. The data were produced by immunoSEQ multiplex PCR, yet TCRdb's version contains in-frame clones alone and is incomplete. The sample has 15,000 to 17,000 clones; roughly three fifths are singletons. The source was tumor tissue, collected from a patient whose treatment was nephrectomy without radiotherapy. These receptors originate from a man aged 50 or older with renal cell carcinoma. CDR3s include the opening cysteine and the closing phenylalanine or tryptophan. The order of the fields is J gene, clone size, V gene, CDR3 length, CDR3 protein. Size is omitted from some rows. Given values are once, few, many or a class for expanded clones.

TRBJ2-7 - TRBV7-9 13 CASSLESGIEQYF
TRBJ1-5 - TRBV7-8 15 CASSLFGRGNQPQHF
TRBJ1-2 - TRBV5-1 14 CASSFGTGPYGYTF
TRBJ1-1 many TRBV27 13 CASTFGGGTEAFF
TRBJ1-6 medium-sized TRBV9 16 CASSPSTGQINSPLHF
TRBJ1-1 - TRBV6-5 15 CASSYSALSNTEAFF
TRBJ2-2 medium-sized TRBV14 16 CASSQTGTSGGQGLFF
TRBJ1-1 - TRBV27 14 CASRPPGGRTEAFF
TRBJ2-2 - TRBV4-3 14 CASSRDSQTGELFF
TRBJ1-1 - TRBV18 14 CASSPTEQRVEAFF
TRBJ2-7 - TRBV4-1 14 CASSHPGTAYEQYF
TRBJ1-1 - TRBV9 13 CASSDRDYTEAFF
TRBJ1-6 - TRBV5-6 16 CASSPVRDTYNSPLHF
TRBJ2-5 - TRBV2 15 CASKGDPAHQETQYF
TRBJ2-2 - TRBV6-5 15 CASSGLAGATGELFF
TRBJ2-1 - TRBV5-1 16 CASSLEASGRYNEQFF
TRBJ2-1 few TRBV7-8 13 CASRDHIADEQFF
TRBJ1-2 few TRBV6-5 14 CASSYRQTNYGYTF
TRBJ1-4 - TRBV29-1 14 CNDRGRGANEKLFF
TRBJ2-3 once TRBV5-1 15 CASSLERGDTDTQYF
TRBJ2-7 once TRBV4-3 16 CASSQEVGTDSYEQYF
TRBJ2-1 - TRBV30 14 CAWSSGYRTIEQFF
TRBJ1-5 medium-sized TRBV28 15 CASSPTGGDNQPQHF
TRBJ2-3 few TRBV15 15 CATSRGQGLWDTQYF
TRBJ2-1 few TRBV6-6 14 CASTYGGPNNEQFF
TRBJ1-1 - TRBV30 13 CASKAGMNTEAFF
TRBJ1-2 - TRBV21-1 15 CASSKGDRPTYGYTF
TRBJ1-5 - TRBV16 15 CASSQSLRVDQPQHF
TRBJ2-7 - TRBV5-8 15 CASSLIRGASYEQYF
TRBJ2-3 - TRBV5-1 17 CASSSQPSTSGADTQYF
TRBJ2-2 few TRBV6-1 12 CASHRETGELFF
TRBJ2-7 few TRBV27 13 CASTRDNSYEQYF
TRBJ1-1 - TRBV28 11 CASSFATEAFF
TRBJ1-1 few TRBV29-1 11 CSVERNLEAFF
TRBJ2-7 - TRBV4-1 13 CASSQVDSYEQYF
TRBJ2-5 - TRBV16 14 CASSPTAVQETQYF
TRBJ2-5 medium-sized TRBV30 13 CAWSVSSVETQYF
TRBJ2-7 few TRBV7-7 13 CASSPGRGGEQYF
TRBJ1-2 once TRBV27 13 CASRPTGDYGYTF